These T cell receptor beta chains were read from a single sample in a study of T cell responses to AZD1222 COVID-19 vaccine. Method: immunoSEQ multiplex PCR; TCRdb's copy keeps in-frame clones and lacks some. The sample lists 110,000 to 150,000 clones, about 93% occurring once. Here the sequenced sample was peripheral blood, taken on day 0 of AZD1222 vaccination. The receptors were sampled from an adult in good health. Each CDR3 is given with its conserved first and last residue.

j_call v_call cdr3_aa
TRBJ2-5 TRBV6-1 CASSENEGSGETQYF
TRBJ1-3 TRBV7-2 CASSLEPGRRFSGNTIYF
TRBJ1-6 TRBV7-9 CASSSQAEYNSPLHF
TRBJ1-2 TRBV29-1 CSVEDRADYGYTF
TRBJ1-1 TRBV7-9 CASSEGPQIYYYTEAFF
TRBJ2-7 TRBV6-5 CASSKTGGWEQYF
TRBJ2-1 TRBV19 CASSIRTPSRGSYNEQFF
TRBJ1-1 TRBV5-1 CASSSGGGTEAFF
TRBJ2-7 TRBV10-1 CASSEWPGIFSREQYF
TRBJ2-2 TRBV6-5 CASSYGPRPAGELFF
TRBJ1-4 TRBV28 CASSLPSPPTNEKLFF
TRBJ2-5 TRBV2 CASRQQETQYF
TRBJ2-1 TRBV11-2 CASSLGTAWGNEQFF
TRBJ2-3 TRBV7-3 CASSPPGGAGITDTQYF
TRBJ2-2 TRBV12-3/TRBV12-4 CASSPSPGELFF
TRBJ1-2 TRBV6-5 CASSYILDINYGYTF
TRBJ1-3 TRBV6-5 CASSYSTGTAGNTIYF
TRBJ2-7 TRBV28 CASSSPPTYEQYF
TRBJ1-1 TRBV5-5 CASSLLDYTEAFF
TRBJ1-6 TRBV3-1/TRBV3-2 CASSPQTGSAYNSPLHF
TRBJ1-3 TRBV7-8 CASSLGRGTGNTIYF
TRBJ1-5 TRBV6-2/TRBV6-3 CASSDSNQPQHF
TRBJ1-1 TRBV5-6 CASSLGGKMNTEAFF
TRBJ2-7 TRBV12-2 CASRLSKSRTCSYEQYF
TRBJ1-1 TRBV19 CASSGPGNWAFF
TRBJ1-2 TRBV4-1 CASSQDSRENYGYTF
TRBJ2-7 TRBV2 CASSVQGPPYEQYF
TRBJ2-1 TRBV6-5 CASSMGATAWSEQFF
TRBJ1-4 TRBV5-1 CASSHDLTNEKLFF
TRBJ1-2 TRBV12-5 CASGSQGDRGYTF
TRBJ1-1 TRBV2 CASGEGPEAFF
TRBJ1-2 TRBV28 CASSLAGTGGNYGYTF
TRBJ2-3 TRBV27 CASSPSGPEDTQYF
TRBJ2-5 TRBV3-1/TRBV3-2 CASSQDFQRQETQYF
TRBJ1-2 TRBV19 CASNLPNSYGYTF
TRBJ2-1 TRBV5-1 CASSLVERGGNEQFF
TRBJ1-2 TRBV5-5 CASSLDVTGFYGYTF
TRBJ2-7 TRBV10-1 CASNRCRNRDRPMSSYEQYF
TRBJ2-3 TRBV13 CASSLLSFRLAGGGSRDTQYF
TRBJ2-5 TRBV28 CASSSLGGGQETQYF
TRBJ2-6 TRBV7-9 CASTQLRGLGANVLTF
TRBJ1-2 TRBV6-4 CASSDQGPRRDGYTF
TRBJ2-7 TRBV6-2/TRBV6-3 CASSYSPYEQYF
TRBJ1-2 TRBV19 CATGAPHYGYTF
TRBJ2-7 TRBV4-3 CASSPGLAGGGYEQYF
TRBJ2-1 TRBV7-9 CATVWGNEQFF
TRBJ2-3 TRBV4-3 CASSRGGRLATDTQYF